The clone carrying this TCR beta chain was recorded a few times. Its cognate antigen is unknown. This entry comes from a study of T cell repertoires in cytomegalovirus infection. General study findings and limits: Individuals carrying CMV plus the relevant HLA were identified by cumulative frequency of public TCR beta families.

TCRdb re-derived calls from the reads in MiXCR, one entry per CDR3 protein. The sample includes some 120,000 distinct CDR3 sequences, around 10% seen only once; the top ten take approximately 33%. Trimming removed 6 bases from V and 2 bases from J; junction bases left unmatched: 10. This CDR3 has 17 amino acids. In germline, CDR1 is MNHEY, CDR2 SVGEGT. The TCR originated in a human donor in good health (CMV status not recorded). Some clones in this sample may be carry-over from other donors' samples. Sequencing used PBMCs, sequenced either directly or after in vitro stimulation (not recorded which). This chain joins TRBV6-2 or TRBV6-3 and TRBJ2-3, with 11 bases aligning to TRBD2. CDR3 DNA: TGTGCCAGCAGCCGACACCTAGCGGGAGGAAACACAGATACGCAGTATTTT. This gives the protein CASSRHLAGGNTDTQYF.